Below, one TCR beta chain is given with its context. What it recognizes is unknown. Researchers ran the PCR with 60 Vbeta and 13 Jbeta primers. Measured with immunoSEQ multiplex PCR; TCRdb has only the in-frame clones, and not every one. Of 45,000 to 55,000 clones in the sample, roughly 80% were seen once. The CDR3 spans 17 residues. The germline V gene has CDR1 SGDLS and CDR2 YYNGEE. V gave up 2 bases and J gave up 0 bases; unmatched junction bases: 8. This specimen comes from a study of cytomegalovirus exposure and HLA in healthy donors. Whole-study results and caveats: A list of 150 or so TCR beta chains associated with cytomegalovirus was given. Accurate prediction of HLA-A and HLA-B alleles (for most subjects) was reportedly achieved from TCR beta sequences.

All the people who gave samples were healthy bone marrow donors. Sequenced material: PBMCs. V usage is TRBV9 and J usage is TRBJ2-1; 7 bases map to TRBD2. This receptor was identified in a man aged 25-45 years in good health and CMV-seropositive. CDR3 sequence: CASSVGSGFSSYNEQFF. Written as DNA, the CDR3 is TGTGCCAGCAGCGTGGGTAGCGGGTTCAGCTCCTACAATGAGCAGTTCTTC.